The T cell receptor beta chain under discussion was sequenced for a study of blood T cell repertoires in COVID-19. Study-level information: From the United States, Italy and Spain came samples of acute and convalescent COVID-19.

In the study's own analysis: Estimates of nucleated cell counts were drawn from the amplification of reference gene primers. This table comes from immunoSEQ multiplex PCR, and its TCRdb copy is limited to in-frame clones, with some not included. V, J and clone size are taken as reported in that table, and D and trimming were inferred from the DNA itself. The sample has about 110,000 clones, approximately 88% seen once. The CDR3 is 14 amino acids. The germline V gene has CDR1 MNHEY and CDR2 SVGAGI. Trimming cost V 7 bases and J 10 bases, with 17 bases left between them. The chain uses TRBV6-5 and TRBJ1-6, with D perhaps TRBD1 (5 bases). This sequence originates from a human donor in a cohort sampled during active COVID-19. Sequencing input: peripheral blood. The CDR3 loop is CASTSGIGGSPLHF. CDR3 coding DNA: TGTGCCAGCACTTCAGGGATCGGTGGATCACCCCTCCACTTT.